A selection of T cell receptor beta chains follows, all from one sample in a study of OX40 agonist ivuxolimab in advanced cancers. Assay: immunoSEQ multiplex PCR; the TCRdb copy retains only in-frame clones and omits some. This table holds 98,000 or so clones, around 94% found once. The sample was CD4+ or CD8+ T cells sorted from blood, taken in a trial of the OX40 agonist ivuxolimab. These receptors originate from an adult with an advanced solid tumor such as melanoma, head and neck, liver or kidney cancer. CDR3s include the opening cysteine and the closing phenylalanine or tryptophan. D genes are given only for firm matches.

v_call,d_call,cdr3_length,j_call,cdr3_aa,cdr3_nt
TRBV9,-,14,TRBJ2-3,CASSLRGAEDTQYF,TGTGCCAGCAGTTTAAGGGGGGCAGAGGATACGCAGTATTTT
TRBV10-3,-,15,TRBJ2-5,CAISGAGSGQETQYF,TGTGCCATCAGTGGAGCAGGGAGCGGACAAGAGACCCAGTACTTC
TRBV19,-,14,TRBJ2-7,CASSTSASFYEQYF,TGTGCCAGTAGTACTTCCGCAAGCTTCTACGAGCAGTACTTC
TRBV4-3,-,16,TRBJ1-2,CASSQDLLKGDGCYTF,TGCGCCAGCAGCCAAGATCTGCTTAAGGGAGATGGGTGCTACACCTTC
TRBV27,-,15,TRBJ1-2,CATSLTWQGTYGYTF,TGTGCCACCAGCCTCACTTGGCAGGGGACCTATGGCTACACCTTC
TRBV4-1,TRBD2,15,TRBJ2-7,CASSQLAGGSYEQYF,TGCGCCAGCAGCCAGTTAGCGGGGGGCTCCTACGAGCAGTACTTC
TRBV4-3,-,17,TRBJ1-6,CASSQDQTDIYNSPLHF,TGCGCCAGCAGCCAAGATCAGACTGACATTTATAATTCACCCCTCCACTTT
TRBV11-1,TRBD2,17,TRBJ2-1,CASSLWELAGGYNEQFF,TGTGCCAGCAGCTTATGGGAACTAGCGGGAGGGTACAATGAGCAGTTCTTC
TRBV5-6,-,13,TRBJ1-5,CASSLNRDQPQHF,TGTGCCAGCAGCTTGAACAGGGATCAGCCCCAGCATTTT
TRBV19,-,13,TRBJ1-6,CASSIPNNSPLHF,TGTGCCAGTAGTATCCCCAATAATTCACCCCTCCACTTT
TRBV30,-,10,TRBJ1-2,CASTGRGYTF,TGTGCCTCCACTGGTCGTGGCTACACCTTC